The 10 T cell receptor beta chains listed next were all sequenced from one sample in a study of T cell changes during pregnancy in multiple sclerosis. Libraries were prepared by immunoSEQ multiplex PCR; TCRdb keeps only in-frame clonotypes and omits some of them. The data show tens of thousands of clones, about 94% seen once. The specimen comprised CD4+ T cells from peripheral blood mononuclear cells, sampled in the second trimester of pregnancy. These receptors originate from a female donor with multiple sclerosis, enrolled in a pregnancy study.

This sequence joins TRBV4-1 and TRBJ1-4; D might be TRBD1 (5 bases). Germline V gene lookup returns CDR1 MGHRA and CDR2 YSYEKL. The CDR3 contains 17 residues. V lost 2 bases and J lost 4, with 17 bases in between. CDR3 amino acids: CASSQPPPAGVNEKLFF. For the CDR3, the DNA is TGCGCCAGCAGCCAACCTCCCCCAGCGGGGGTTAATGAAAAACTGTTTTTT.

The gene calls are TRBV2 and TRBJ2-5, with D unresolved. Deletions cut 6 bases from V and 1 base from J, with 15 bases between. This CDR3 has 15 amino acids. Germline values: CDR1 SNHLY, CDR2 FYNNEI. The CDR3 here is CASSSDQGAQETQYF. The DNA for the CDR3 is TGTGCCAGCAGCTCTGACCAAGGAGCCCAAGAGACCCAGTACTTC.

CDR3 protein: CASRQGALNTEAFF. DNA for the CDR3: TGTGCCAGTAGACAGGGGGCCTTGAACACTGAAGCTTTCTTT. The rearrangement joins TRBV2 to TRBJ1-1; TRBD1 matches 10 bases. This CDR3 spans 14 amino acids. V was pared by 9 bases and J by 0 bases, with 4 bases of the junction left unmatched. Germline V gene data show CDR1 as SNHLY and CDR2 as FYNNEI.

The chain recombines TRBV18 with TRBJ2-2; D call uncertain. V gave up 1 base and J gave up 3 bases, with 6 bases separating them. CDR1 KGHSH and CDR2 LQKENI come from the germline V gene. The CDR3 length is 14 residues. The CDR3 is CASSPQRDTGELFF. The DNA for the CDR3 is TGTGCCAGCTCACCACAACGGGACACCGGGGAGCTGTTTTTT. Complete variable domain (other parts from reference TRBV18 and TRBJ2-2): NAGVMQNPRHLVRRRGQEARLRCSPMKGHSHVYWYRQLPEEGLKFMVYLQKENIIDESGMPKERFSAEFPKEGPSILRIQQVVRGDSAAYFCASSPQRDTGELFFGEGSRLTVL.

V and J are TRBV5-4 and TRBJ1-1; tentative D call: TRBD1 (6 bases). From germline, CDR1 is SGHNT and CDR2 YYREEE (reference sequence). The CDR3 covers 17 residues. V lost 4 bases and J 0 bases, leaving 19 bases between the germline ends. CDR3 DNA sequence: TGTGCCAGCAGCCCAAAGCAAGGGACATTTGTGAACACTGAAGCTTTCTTT. Its protein is CASSPKQGTFVNTEAFF.

The chain employs TRBV7-9 and TRBJ1-4; TRBD1 matches at 10 bases. Germline loops: CDR1 SEHNR, CDR2 FQNEAQ (reference sequence). The CDR3 sequence is 15 residues long. Losses at the gene ends were 1 base for V and 13 bases for J; bases not matched to a gene: 9. CDR3 sequence reads: CASSLGQGARMRLFF. DNA for the CDR3: TGTGCCAGCAGCTTAGGACAGGGGGCGCGGATGAGACTGTTTTTT.

This clone was seen a handful of times. The V gene is TRBV19, the J gene TRBJ2-7; D gene ambiguous. The V and J ends lost 3 bases and 2 bases respectively, with 26 bases between them. Germline V gene data show CDR1 as LNHDA and CDR2 as SQIVND (reference sequence). This CDR3 is 19 amino acids long. The CDR3 region is CASSMAPFSETEDAYEQYF. CDR3 nucleotide sequence: TGTGCCAGTAGTATGGCCCCTTTCTCGGAGACTGAAGACGCCTACGAGCAGTACTTC.

The chain links TRBV2 to TRBJ2-3; 8 positions agree with TRBD1. J gave up 1 base and V 5 bases, and 8 bases lay outside the gene matches. From germline, CDR1 is SNHLY and CDR2 FYNNEI. The CDR3 loop spans 16 amino acids. CDR3 in DNA: TGTGCCAGCAGTAGATCCCCGGGACAGGGCACAGATACGCAGTATTTT. Translated, it gives CASSRSPGQGTDTQYF.

This clone was detected only a few times. This sequence joins TRBV5-1 and TRBJ1-1; D call uncertain. Germline CDR1 is SGHRS and CDR2 is YFSETQ. V dropped 6 bases and J dropped 6 bases, with 18 bases sitting between them. The CDR3 is made up of 14 amino acids. Here the CDR3 DNA reads TGCGCCAGCACCTTCGCCCCCCGGCAGGCTGAAGCTTTCTTT. As protein: CASTFAPRQAEAFF.

V and J are TRBV28 and TRBJ2-2; TRBD1 agrees at 7 bases. This CDR3 has 15 amino acids. Germline loops: CDR1 MDHEN, CDR2 SYDVKM. The J segment lost 5 bases and the V segment lost 2 bases, leaving 5 bases of the junction unmatched. CDR3 in DNA: TGTGCCAGCAGTTTAAAGGGGGCGCGAACCGGGGAGCTGTTTTTT. It codes for CASSLKGARTGELFF.